One sample yielded the 32 T cell receptor beta chains listed below, sequenced in a study of CD8+ T cells in alopecia areata. Extracted RNA was reverse transcribed, and the resulting cDNA served as sequencing template. TCRdb keeps only in-frame clones here, not all; method: immunoSEQ multiplex PCR. This table holds about 130,000 clones, approximately 49% found once. Sequencing used CD8+ T cells sorted from blood, obtained at week 0. These receptors originate from a human donor with alopecia areata.

V and J are TRBV6-5 and TRBJ1-1, with D hard to call. Germline values: CDR1 MNHEY, CDR2 SVGAGI. V was clipped by 7 bases and J by 5 bases, with 14 bases between them. This CDR3 has 13 residues. CDR3 coding DNA: TGTGCCAGCAATAACCTCGGGGTGACTGAAGCTTTCTTT. It specifies CASNNLGVTEAFF.

This clone was seen a handful of times. The rearrangement links TRBV27 to TRBJ2-3, with D perhaps matching TRBD2 (6 bases). This CDR3 spans 14 amino acids. V lost 4 bases and J 6 bases, leaving 14 bases between the germline ends. CDR1 MNHEY and CDR2 SMNVEV come from the germline V gene (reference sequence). The CDR3 is CASSSGDLTDTQYF. CDR3 DNA sequence: TGTGCCAGCAGTTCTGGGGACTTAACCGATACGCAGTATTTT.

The sample holds a few counts of this clone. This sequence joins TRBV18 and TRBJ2-7, with D possibly TRBD2 on 5 matching bases. Between the trimmed V and J ends, which lost 3 bases and 2 bases, there was a span of 20 bases. The CDR3 covers 17 residues. The germline V gene encodes CDR1 KGHSH and CDR2 LQKENI. CDR3 DNA sequence: TGTGCCAGCTCACCTACCAGAGGGTTAGGCACAGCCTACGAGCAGTACTTC. Its translation is CASSPTRGLGTAYEQYF.

This chain connects TRBV29-1 to TRBJ2-3; D is perhaps TRBD1 or TRBD2 (6 bases each). This CDR3 is 15 amino acids long. Germline lookup yields CDR1 SQVTM and CDR2 ANQGSEA. V was shortened by 8 bases and J by 3 bases, with 21 bases between the two germline ends. The CDR3 sequence is CSLLGGPALTDTQYF. The CDR3 coding sequence is TGCAGCTTATTAGGGGGGCCTGCATTAACAGATACGCAGTATTTT.

The table lists this clone with a count of one. DNA for the CDR3: TGTGCCAGCAGTTTTCTTACAGGGTCTGGGGCCAACGTCCTGACTTTC. Its protein product is CASSFLTGSGANVLTF. The V gene is TRBV27, the J gene TRBJ2-6; a weak D match, TRBD1 (6 bases). Trimming stripped 3 bases from V and 1 base from J, with 10 bases between. This CDR3 contains 16 residues. Germline CDR1 reads MNHEY; CDR2 reads SMNVEV (reference sequence).

J is TRBJ2-2 and V is TRBV4-3, with a weak D call TRBD2 (7 bases). The V end was cut by 1 base, the J end by 7 bases, with 10 bases between. This CDR3 is built from 14 residues. Germline assignment: CDR1 LGHNA and CDR2 YSLEER. The DNA of the CDR3 is TGCGCCAGCAGCCAAGGGGGGGGCGTCGGGGAGCTGTTTTTT. This codes for CASSQGGGVGELFF.

In its sample, this clone was seen a few times. The V gene is TRBV27, the J gene TRBJ2-3; 10 bases are a match to TRBD2. Germline CDR1 MNHEY, CDR2 SMNVEV (reference sequence). V lost 7 bases to trimming and J lost 4 bases; unmatched junction nucleotides: 2. There are 13 residues in the CDR3. CDR3 sequence reads: CASKSGGADTQYF. Written as DNA, the CDR3 is TGTGCCAGCAAAAGCGGGGGGGCAGATACGCAGTATTTT.

This clone was recorded only once. This sequence joins TRBV5-1 and TRBJ2-1, with D possibly being TRBD2 (5 bases). The V end lost 2 bases, the J end lost 4 bases, and 7 bases lay between the germline ends. CDR3 length: 13 amino acids. Germline lookup yields CDR1 SGHRS and CDR2 YFSETQ. The CDR3: CASSFGLYNEQFF. Here the CDR3 DNA reads TGCGCCAGCAGCTTCGGACTGTACAATGAGCAGTTCTTC.

This chain links TRBV29-1 with TRBJ2-1; 9 bases fit TRBD2. CDR1 and CDR2 from the germline V gene are SQVTM and ANQGSEA. J lost 1 base, V lost 3 bases, and 13 bases had no gene match. This CDR3 has 18 amino acids. CDR3 nucleotides: TGCAGCGTTGAGGCTCTGCGGGGGGGCTCCGTATCCTACAATGAGCAGTTCTTC. This sequence encodes CSVEALRGGSVSYNEQFF.

The chain carries TRBV4-3 and TRBJ2-3; D is unclear. CDR3 length: 16 residues. The germline V gene encodes CDR1 LGHNA and CDR2 YSLEER. V dropped 0 bases and J dropped 2 bases, with 12 bases sitting between them. The CDR3 reads CASSQDLNYFTDTQYF. CDR3 in DNA: TGCGCCAGCAGCCAAGATTTGAACTACTTCACAGATACGCAGTATTTT.

The rearrangement links TRBV6-5 to TRBJ2-5; possibly TRBD2 for D (6 bases). This CDR3 spans 14 amino acids. In germline, CDR1 is MNHEY, CDR2 SVGAGI. Trimming left V 6 bases short and J 1 base short, with 12 bases between. The chain's CDR3 is CASSPTSSQETQYF. The CDR3 bases are TGTGCCAGCAGCCCCACTAGCTCCCAAGAGACCCAGTACTTC.

The chain joins TRBV5-5 to TRBJ1-5, with a weak D call TRBD1 (5 bases). This CDR3 spans 14 amino acids. Germline loops: CDR1 SGHKS, CDR2 YYEKEE (reference sequence). Deletions cut 4 bases from V and 4 bases from J, with 12 bases between. The CDR3 coding sequence is TGTGCCAGCAGCATCGACAGTTTTAATCAGCCCCAGCATTTT. It yields the protein CASSIDSFNQPQHF.

The chain is built from TRBV7-8 and TRBJ2-6; D unresolved. Germline CDR1 reads SGHVS; CDR2 reads FQNEAQ. Trimming shortened V by 2 bases and J by 0 bases, and 11 bases separated the two germline ends. This CDR3 is 17 amino acids long. In DNA form, the CDR3 reads TGTGCCAGCAGCTTATTACATCCGAGCTCTGGGGCCAACGTCCTGACTTTC. Its translation is CASSLLHPSSGANVLTF.

This clone was counted only a few times. The chain is built from TRBV2 and TRBJ1-2; the D is unclear. Germline loops: CDR1 SNHLY, CDR2 FYNNEI. Deletions cut 3 bases from V and 8 bases from J, with 16 bases between. There are 14 residues in the CDR3. The CDR3 sequence: CASSDGEGFDGYTF. The CDR3 DNA is TGTGCCAGCAGTGATGGGGAGGGTTTCGACGGCTACACCTTC.

The V call is TRBV27, the J call TRBJ2-7; a weak D match, TRBD1 (6 bases). Trimming pared 8 bases from V and 4 bases from J, leaving 18 bases between. This CDR3 spans 14 amino acids. Germline V gives CDR1 MNHEY, CDR2 SMNVEV (reference sequence). The CDR3: CASGVGQGWYEQYF. CDR3 coding DNA: TGTGCCAGCGGCGTAGGTCAGGGGTGGTACGAGCAGTACTTC.

This clone has just one count. CDR3 residues: CSVTPEVWGTSTDTQYF. The CDR3 DNA follows: TGCAGCGTTACGCCCGAAGTTTGGGGGACTAGCACAGATACGCAGTATTTT. V usage is TRBV29-1 and J usage is TRBJ2-3; possibly TRBD2 for D (6 bases). Germline-derived CDR1 and CDR2 are SQVTM and ANQGSEA. V was trimmed by 5 bases and J by 0 bases, leaving 21 bases between them. This CDR3 contains 17 residues.

This clone was counted between two and nine times. This chain joins TRBV7-9 and TRBJ1-6, with D maybe TRBD1 (6 bases). The germline V gene encodes CDR1 SEHNR and CDR2 FQNEAQ (reference sequence). The CDR3 length is 12 residues. V gave up 5 bases and J gave up 17 bases, with 16 bases separating them. The CDR3 is CASSSNRDPIHF. DNA for the CDR3: TGTGCCAGCAGCAGTAACAGGGACCCAATCCACTTT.

This chain uses TRBV13 with TRBJ1-1, with no clear D. This CDR3 has 11 residues. The germline gives CDR1 PRHDT, CDR2 FYEKMQ (reference sequence). V was pared by 5 bases and J by 11 bases, with 12 bases between. The CDR3 region is CASSPIGIAFF. CDR3 nucleotide sequence: TGTGCCAGCAGCCCGATAGGGATTGCTTTCTTT.

The chain recombines TRBV9 with TRBJ2-7, with D possibly called TRBD1 or TRBD2 (5 bases each). The CDR3 contains 15 residues. V gave up 4 bases and J gave up 3 bases, with 17 bases separating them. Looked up from germline, CDR1 is SGDLS and CDR2 is YYNGEE. The CDR3 DNA follows: TGTGCCAGCAGCCCCGAGCCGGGACCGAGCTACGAGCAGTACTTC. Protein sequence: CASSPEPGPSYEQYF.

J is TRBJ1-5 and V is TRBV6-5, with D possibly being TRBD1 (5 bases). The CDR3 has 13 amino acids. V gave up 6 bases and J gave up 2 bases, with 8 bases separating them. Germline-derived CDR1 and CDR2 are MNHEY and SVGAGI. The CDR3 nucleotides are TGTGCCAGCAGGGAAGGGGGCAATCAGCCCCAGCATTTT. This encodes CASREGGNQPQHF.

In the case of this clone: A much larger clone lies a single base off, so this may be a read error. No DNA is shown, since the ends of the CDR3 on it are uncertain; the CDR3 is the one TCRdb lists. This sequence joins TRBV27 and TRBJ2-7; TRBD1, as called in the table, went unchecked against the DNA. Germline V lookup: CDR1 MNHEY, CDR2 SMNVEV (reference sequence). The CDR3 has 14 amino acids, counting both end residues. The chain's CDR3 is CASSFGQGAYEQHF.

This chain connects TRBV29-1 to TRBJ1-1; D not certain. Germline CDR1 is SQVTM and CDR2 is ANQGSEA. The CDR3 is made up of 10 amino acids. The ends were cut back, 6 bases at V and 6 bases at J, with 8 bases in the middle. The CDR3 is CSVVVSEAFF. DNA for the CDR3: TGCAGCGTAGTTGTGTCTGAAGCTTTCTTT.

This clone turned up a few times. The chain has TRBV12-5 and TRBJ2-2; no definite D call. The germline CDR1 and CDR2 sequences are LGHNT and FRNRAP. The CDR3 is made up of 13 amino acids. The ends were cut back, 0 bases at V and 8 bases at J, with 7 bases in the middle. The CDR3 here is CASGLVLKGELFF. As DNA, the CDR3 is TGTGCTAGTGGTTTGGTACTTAAGGGGGAGCTGTTTTTT.

In this sample, this clone turned up once. This chain joins TRBV5-4 and TRBJ2-2; D assignment may be TRBD1 or TRBD2 (5 bases each). V was shortened by 4 bases and J by 4 bases, with 8 bases between the two germline ends. The length of the CDR3 is 13 residues. Germline CDR1 is SGHNT and CDR2 is YYREEE (reference sequence). CDR3 nucleotides: TGTGCCAGCAGCAATGGGGGCACCGGGGAGCTGTTTTTT. It yields the protein CASSNGGTGELFF.

The chain is built from TRBV19 and TRBJ1-1; TRBD1 is a possible D gene (5 bases). The CDR3 spans 13 residues. V gave up 5 bases and J gave up 1 base, with 8 bases separating them. In germline, CDR1 is LNHDA, CDR2 SQIVND (reference sequence). CDR3 loop: CASSDGGNTEAFF. The CDR3 nucleotides are TGTGCCAGTAGTGATGGGGGGAACACTGAAGCTTTCTTT. Looking up the rest from reference TRBV19 and TRBJ1-1 gives the full variable domain: DGGITQSPKYLFRKEGQNVTLSCEQNLNHDAMYWYRQDPGQGLRLIYYSQIVNDFQKGDIAEGYSVSREKKESFPLTVTSAQKNPTAFYLCASSDGGNTEAFFGQGTRLTVV.

The rearrangement links TRBV7-9 to TRBJ2-3, with 13 bases identical to TRBD2. Unmatched junction bases numbered 14, after V lost 4 bases and J lost 4 bases. The CDR3 length is 19 residues. Germline CDR1 and CDR2: SEHNR and FQNEAQ (reference sequence). The CDR3 nucleotides are TGTGCCAGCAGCTCGGCCCCGGGACTAGCGGGGCCCGACCCAGATACGCAGTATTTT. It specifies CASSSAPGLAGPDPDTQYF.

The sample holds a few counts of this clone. Other DNA sequences in this sample translate to the same CDR3. The chain has TRBV5-4 and TRBJ2-2; D might be TRBD1 (5 bases). CDR3 size: 15 residues. V gave up 1 base and J gave up 1 base, with 8 bases separating them. Per germline, CDR1 SGHNT and CDR2 YYREEE (reference sequence). The CDR3 coding sequence is TGTGCCAGCAGCTTGAAGGGGCGGAACACCGGGGAGCTGTTTTTT. This sequence encodes CASSLKGRNTGELFF.

The rearrangement links TRBV1 to TRBJ1-5. TRBV1 is assigned pseudogene status. The CDR3 is 10 residues long. CDR3 residues: CTSSGGPQHF. Here the CDR3 DNA reads TGCACCAGCAGCGGGGGGCCCCAGCATTTT.

The rearrangement joins TRBV11-2 to TRBJ2-5, with 8 positions matching TRBD2. V lost 2 bases to trimming and J lost 4 bases; unmatched junction nucleotides: 12. The germline gives CDR1 SGHAT, CDR2 FQNNGV. The CDR3 has 17 residues. In nucleotides, the CDR3 is TGTGCCAGCAGCTTACACCCTGGACTAGCAGAGGGAGAGACCCAGTACTTC. Translated: CASSLHPGLAEGETQYF.

This chain connects TRBV25-1 to TRBJ2-5; 9 bases are a match to TRBD1. V was pared by 0 bases and J by 7 bases, with 9 bases of the junction left unmatched. This CDR3 comprises 16 residues. CDR1 is MGHDK, CDR2 SYGVNS, per germline. The CDR3 bases are TGTGCCAGCAGTGAATATGGGACAGGGCCGAAGGGGACCCAGTACTTC. Protein product: CASSEYGTGPKGTQYF.

The V gene is TRBV6-1, the J gene TRBJ1-2; no definite D call. Trimming removed 0 bases from V and 6 bases from J, with 14 bases in between. Looked up from germline, CDR1 is MNHNS and CDR2 is SASEGT. This CDR3 region has 15 residues. CDR3 amino acids: CASSEAPEAFNGYTF. CDR3 bases: TGTGCCAGCAGTGAAGCACCAGAAGCTTTCAATGGCTACACCTTC.

The sample holds a few counts of this clone. The chain is built from TRBV5-1 and TRBJ2-6; a possible D gene is TRBD1 (6 bases). Between the trimmed V and J ends, which lost 2 bases and 0 bases, there was a span of 12 bases. CDR1 is SGHRS and CDR2 is YFSETQ in the germline V gene. The CDR3 sequence is 17 residues long. The DNA for the CDR3 is TGCGCCAGCAGCTTAGTTGGACAGCTCTCTGGGGCCAACGTCCTGACTTTC. This codes for CASSLVGQLSGANVLTF.